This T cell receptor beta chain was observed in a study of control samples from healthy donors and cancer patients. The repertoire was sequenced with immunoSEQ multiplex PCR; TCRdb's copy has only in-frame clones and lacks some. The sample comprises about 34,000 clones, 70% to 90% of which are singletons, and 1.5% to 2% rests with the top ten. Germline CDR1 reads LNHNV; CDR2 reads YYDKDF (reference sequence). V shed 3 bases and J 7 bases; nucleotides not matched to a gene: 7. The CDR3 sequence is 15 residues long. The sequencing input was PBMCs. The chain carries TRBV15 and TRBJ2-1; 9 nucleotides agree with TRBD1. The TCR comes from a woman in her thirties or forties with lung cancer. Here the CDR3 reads CATSSTGTGPNEQFF. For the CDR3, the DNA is TGTGCCACCAGCAGCACCGGGACAGGGCCAAATGAGCAGTTCTTC.